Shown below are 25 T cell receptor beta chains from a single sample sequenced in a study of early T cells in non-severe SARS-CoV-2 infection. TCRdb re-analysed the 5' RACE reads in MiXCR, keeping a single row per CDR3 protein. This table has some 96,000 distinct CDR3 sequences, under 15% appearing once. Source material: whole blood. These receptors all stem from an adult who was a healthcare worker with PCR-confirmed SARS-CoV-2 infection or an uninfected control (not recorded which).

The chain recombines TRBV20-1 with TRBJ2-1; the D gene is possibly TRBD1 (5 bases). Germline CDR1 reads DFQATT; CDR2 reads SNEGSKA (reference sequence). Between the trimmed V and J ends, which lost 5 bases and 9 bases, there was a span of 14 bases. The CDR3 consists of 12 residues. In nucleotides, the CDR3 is TGCAGTGCTGCCACGCAGGGTGCTGAGCAGTTCTTC. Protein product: CSAATQGAEQFF.

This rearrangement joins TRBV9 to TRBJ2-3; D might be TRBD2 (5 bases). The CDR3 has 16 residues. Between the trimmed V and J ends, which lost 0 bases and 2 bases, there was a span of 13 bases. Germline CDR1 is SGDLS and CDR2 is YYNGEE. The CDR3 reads CASSVDEGGVTDTQYF. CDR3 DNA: TGTGCCAGCAGCGTAGACGAGGGCGGCGTCACAGATACGCAGTATTTT.

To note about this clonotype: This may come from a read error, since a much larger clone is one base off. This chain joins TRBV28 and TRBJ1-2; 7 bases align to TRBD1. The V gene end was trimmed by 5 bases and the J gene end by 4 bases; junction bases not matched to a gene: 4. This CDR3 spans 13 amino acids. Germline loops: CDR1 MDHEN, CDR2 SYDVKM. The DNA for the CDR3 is TGTGCCAGCAGTCGAGGGGGCGGCTATGGCTACACCTTC. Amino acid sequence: CASSRGGGYGYTF.

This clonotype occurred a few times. In nucleotides, the CDR3 is TGTGCCAGCAGTTCCGCAGTTAACTATGGCTACACCTTC. Its protein product is CASSSAVNYGYTF. The chain joins TRBV6-6 to TRBJ1-2, with no clear D. V was cut by 4 bases and J by 1 base, with 7 bases left in between. Germline V gives CDR1 MNHNY, CDR2 SVGAGI (reference sequence). The CDR3 has 13 amino acids.

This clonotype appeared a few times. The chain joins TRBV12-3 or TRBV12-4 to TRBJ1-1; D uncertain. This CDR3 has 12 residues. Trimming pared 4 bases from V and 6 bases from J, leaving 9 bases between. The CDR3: CASSYDGAEAFF. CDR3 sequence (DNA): TGTGCCAGCAGTTATGATGGTGCTGAAGCTTTCTTT.

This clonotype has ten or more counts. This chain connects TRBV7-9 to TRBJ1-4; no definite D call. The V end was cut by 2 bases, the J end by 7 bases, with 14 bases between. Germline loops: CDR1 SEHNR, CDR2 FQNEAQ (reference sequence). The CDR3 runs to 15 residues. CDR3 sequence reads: CASSLLKGRSEKLFF. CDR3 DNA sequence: TGTGCCAGCAGCTTATTGAAGGGTCGGAGTGAAAAACTGTTTTTT. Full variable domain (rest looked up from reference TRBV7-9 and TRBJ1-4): DTGVSQNPRHKITKRGQNVTFRCDPISEHNRLYWYRQTLGQGPEFLTYFQNEAQLEKSRLLSDRFSAERPKGSFSTLEIQRTEQGDSAMYLCASSLLKGRSEKLFFGSGTQLSVL.

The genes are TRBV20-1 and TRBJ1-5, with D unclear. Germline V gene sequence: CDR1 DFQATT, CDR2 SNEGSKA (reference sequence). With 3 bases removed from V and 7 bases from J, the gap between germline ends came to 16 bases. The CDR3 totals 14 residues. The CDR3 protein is CSARPPGVSQPQHF. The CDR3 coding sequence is TGCAGTGCTAGGCCGCCCGGGGTTTCACAGCCCCAGCATTTT.

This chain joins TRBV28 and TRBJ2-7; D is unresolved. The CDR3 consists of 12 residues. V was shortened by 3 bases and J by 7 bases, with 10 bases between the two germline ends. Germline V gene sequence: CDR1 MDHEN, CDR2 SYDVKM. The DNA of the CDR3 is TGTGCCAGCAGTTTCAGCTTGAAAGAGCAGTACTTC. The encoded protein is CASSFSLKEQYF.

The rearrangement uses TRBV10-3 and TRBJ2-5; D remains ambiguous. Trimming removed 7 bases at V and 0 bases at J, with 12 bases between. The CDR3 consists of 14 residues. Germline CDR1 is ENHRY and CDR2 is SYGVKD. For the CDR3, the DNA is TGTGCCATCAAATCCGTTTCGAACCAAGAGACCCAGTACTTC. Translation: CAIKSVSNQETQYF.

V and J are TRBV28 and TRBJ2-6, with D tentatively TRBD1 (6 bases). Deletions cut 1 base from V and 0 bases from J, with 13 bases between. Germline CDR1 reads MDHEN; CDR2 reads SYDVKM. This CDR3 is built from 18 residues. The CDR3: CASSLFQGLYSGANVLTF. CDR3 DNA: TGTGCCAGCAGTTTATTTCAGGGGCTTTACTCTGGGGCCAACGTCCTGACTTTC.

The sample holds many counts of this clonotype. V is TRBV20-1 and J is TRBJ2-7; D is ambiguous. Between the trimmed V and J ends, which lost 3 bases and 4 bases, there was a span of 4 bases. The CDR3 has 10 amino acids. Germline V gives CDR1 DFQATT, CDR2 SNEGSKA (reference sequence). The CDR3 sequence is CSASPYEQYF. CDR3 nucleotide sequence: TGCAGTGCTAGCCCATACGAGCAGTACTTC.

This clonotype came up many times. The CDR3 here is CASSLTGLTGNEQYF. The CDR3 DNA sequence: TGTGCCAGCAGCTTAACGGGACTAACGGGAAACGAGCAGTACTTC. J is TRBJ2-7 and V is TRBV7-3; 7 nucleotides align to TRBD2. The ends lost 0 bases at V and 5 bases at J; junction bases unmatched: 7. Germline V gene lookup returns CDR1 SGHTA and CDR2 FQGTGA. The CDR3 sequence is 15 residues long.

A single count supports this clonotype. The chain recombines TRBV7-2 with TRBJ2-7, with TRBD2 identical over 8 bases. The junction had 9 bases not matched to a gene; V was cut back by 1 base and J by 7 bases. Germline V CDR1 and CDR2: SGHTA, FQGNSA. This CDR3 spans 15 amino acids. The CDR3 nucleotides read TGTGCCAGCAGCTTAGGAGCGGGAGTAATGGAGGAGCAGTACTTC. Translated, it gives CASSLGAGVMEEQYF.

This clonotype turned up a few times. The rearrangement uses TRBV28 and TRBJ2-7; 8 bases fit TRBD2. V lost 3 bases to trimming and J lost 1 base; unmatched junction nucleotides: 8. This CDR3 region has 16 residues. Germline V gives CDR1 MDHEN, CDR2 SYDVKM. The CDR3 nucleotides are TGTGCCAGCAGTTTTAGGGTAGCGGGAAATTCCTACGAGCAGTACTTC. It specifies CASSFRVAGNSYEQYF. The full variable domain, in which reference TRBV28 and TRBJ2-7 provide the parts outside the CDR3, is DVKVTQSSRYLVKRTGEKVFLECVQDMDHENMFWYRQDPGLGLRLIYFSYDVKMKEKGDIPEGYSVSREKKERFSLILESASTNQTSMYLCASSFRVAGNSYEQYFGPGTRLTVT.

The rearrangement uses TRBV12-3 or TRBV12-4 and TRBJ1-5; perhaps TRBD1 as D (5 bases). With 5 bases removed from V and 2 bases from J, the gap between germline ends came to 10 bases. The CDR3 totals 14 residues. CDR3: CASSPQGGNQPQHF. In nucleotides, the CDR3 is TGTGCCAGCAGTCCCCAGGGAGGCAATCAGCCCCAGCATTTT.

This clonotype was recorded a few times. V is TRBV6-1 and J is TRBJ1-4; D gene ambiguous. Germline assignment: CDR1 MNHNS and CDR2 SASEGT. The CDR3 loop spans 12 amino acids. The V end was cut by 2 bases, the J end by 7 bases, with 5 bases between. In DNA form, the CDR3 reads TGTGCCAGCAGTGAATTGGTTGAAAAACTGTTTTTT. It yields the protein CASSELVEKLFF.

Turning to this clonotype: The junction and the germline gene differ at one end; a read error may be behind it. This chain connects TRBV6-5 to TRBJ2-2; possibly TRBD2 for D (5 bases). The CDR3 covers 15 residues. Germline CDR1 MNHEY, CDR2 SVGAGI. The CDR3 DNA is TGTGCCAGCAGTTACGGCCGGGCGAGGACCGGGGAGCTGTTTTTC. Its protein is CASSYGRARTGELFF.

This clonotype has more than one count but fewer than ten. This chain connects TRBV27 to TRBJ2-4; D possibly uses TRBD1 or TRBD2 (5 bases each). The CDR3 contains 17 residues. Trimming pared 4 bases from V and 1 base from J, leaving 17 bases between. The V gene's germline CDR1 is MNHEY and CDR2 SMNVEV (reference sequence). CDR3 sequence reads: CASSSGVMWGAKNIQYF. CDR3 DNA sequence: TGTGCCAGCAGTTCCGGTGTCATGTGGGGGGCCAAAAACATTCAGTACTTC.

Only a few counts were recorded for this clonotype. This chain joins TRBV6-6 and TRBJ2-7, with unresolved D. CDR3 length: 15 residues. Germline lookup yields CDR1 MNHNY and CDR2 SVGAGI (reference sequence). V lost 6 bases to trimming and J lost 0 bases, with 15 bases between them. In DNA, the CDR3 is TGTGCCAGCAGAACCGATCGGGTATCCTCCTACGAGCAGTACTTC. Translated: CASRTDRVSSYEQYF.

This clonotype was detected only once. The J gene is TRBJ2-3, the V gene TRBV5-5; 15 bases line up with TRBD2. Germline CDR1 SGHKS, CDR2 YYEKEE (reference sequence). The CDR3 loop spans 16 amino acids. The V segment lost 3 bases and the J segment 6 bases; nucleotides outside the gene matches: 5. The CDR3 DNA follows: TGTGCCAGCAGCTGGGGACTAGCGGGAGGATACGATACGCAGTATTTT. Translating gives CASSWGLAGGYDTQYF.

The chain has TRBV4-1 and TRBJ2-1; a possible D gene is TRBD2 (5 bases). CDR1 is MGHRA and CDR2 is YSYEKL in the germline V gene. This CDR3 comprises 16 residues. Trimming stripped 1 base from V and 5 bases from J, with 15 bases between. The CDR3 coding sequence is TGCGCCAGCAGCCAAGTTCCGAGGGCTAGGAACAATGAGCAGTTCTTC. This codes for CASSQVPRARNNEQFF.

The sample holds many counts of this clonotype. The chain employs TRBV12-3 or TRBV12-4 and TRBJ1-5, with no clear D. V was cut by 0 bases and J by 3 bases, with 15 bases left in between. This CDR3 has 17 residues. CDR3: CASSLAAGSGINQPQHF. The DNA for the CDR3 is TGTGCCAGCAGTTTAGCGGCAGGCTCGGGGATCAATCAGCCCCAGCATTTT.

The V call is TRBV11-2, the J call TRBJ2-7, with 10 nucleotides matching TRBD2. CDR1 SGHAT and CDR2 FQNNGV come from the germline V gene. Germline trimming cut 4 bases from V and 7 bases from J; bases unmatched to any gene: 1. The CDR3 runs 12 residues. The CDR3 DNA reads TGTGCCAGCAGCTGGACTAGCGGAGAGCAGTACTTC. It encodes CASSWTSGEQYF.

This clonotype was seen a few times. The CDR3 DNA reads as TGTGCCAGCGATAACGGAGGAAATCAGCCCCAGCATTTT. Protein product: CASDNGGNQPQHF. The rearrangement joins TRBV12-3 or TRBV12-4 to TRBJ1-5; D is uncertain. The CDR3 consists of 13 residues. V was shortened by 8 bases and J by 4 bases, with 12 bases between the two germline ends.

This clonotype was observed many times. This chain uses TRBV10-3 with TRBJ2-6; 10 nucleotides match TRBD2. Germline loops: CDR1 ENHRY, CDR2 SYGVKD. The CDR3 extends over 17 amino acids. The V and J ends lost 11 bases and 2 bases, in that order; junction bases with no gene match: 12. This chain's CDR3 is CAARSSGSETGANVLTF. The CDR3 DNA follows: TGTGCCGCCAGATCTAGCGGGAGTGAGACTGGGGCCAACGTCCTGACTTTC.